Each of the 32 T cell receptor beta chains below was sequenced from the same sample in a study of control samples from healthy donors and cancer patients. The repertoire was sequenced with immunoSEQ multiplex PCR; TCRdb's copy has only in-frame clones and lacks some. The sample includes tens of thousands of clones, roughly 92% seen only once; the top ten take 0.8%. The sample taken for sequencing was PBMCs. These receptor sequences come from a man aged 25-45 years with colorectal cancer.

The rearrangement joins TRBV20-1 to TRBJ1-2, with a possible D match to TRBD1 (5 bases). The germline V gene has CDR1 DFQATT and CDR2 SNEGSKA (reference sequence). The CDR3 sequence is 10 residues long. The CDR3 coding sequence is TGCTCCCCCGGGGCCTATGGCTACACCTTC. This codes for CSPGAYGYTF.

This clone was seen once. The rearrangement joins TRBV5-6 to TRBJ2-3; no definite D call. The CDR3 has 16 amino acids. The V gene lost 0 bases and the J gene lost 0 bases, with 11 bases spanning the gap. Germline lookup yields CDR1 SGHDT and CDR2 YYEEEE. CDR3 coding DNA: TGTGCCAGCAGCTTGGCGGCAGTATTTAGCACAGATACGCAGTATTTT. Encoded protein: CASSLAAVFSTDTQYF.

This sequence joins TRBV4-1 and TRBJ1-2; unclear D gene. The ends were cut back, 1 base at V and 2 bases at J, with 17 bases in the middle. Per the germline V gene, CDR1 is MGHRA and CDR2 is YSYEKL. The CDR3 consists of 17 residues. The CDR3 DNA reads TGCGCCAGCAGCCAAGGATCTGTAGGGAAATTCAACTATGGCTACACCTTC. This sequence encodes CASSQGSVGKFNYGYTF.

This sequence joins TRBV7-2 and TRBJ2-1; 7 bases match TRBD1. From germline, CDR1 is SGHTA and CDR2 FQGNSA. J was trimmed by 3 bases and V by 6 bases; bases with no gene match: 8. This CDR3 is built from 15 residues. The CDR3 is CASSFEQGIYNEQFF. In DNA, the CDR3 is TGTGCCAGCAGTTTTGAACAGGGGATCTACAATGAGCAGTTCTTC.

This chain links TRBV29-1 with TRBJ1-1; no clear D. CDR1 SQVTM and CDR2 ANQGSEA come from the germline V gene. This CDR3 is 11 amino acids long. Trimming took 4 bases from V and 4 from J, leaving 7 bases between them. CDR3 residues: CSVGSTTEAFF. The CDR3 DNA sequence: TGCAGCGTTGGCAGTACCACTGAAGCTTTCTTT.

V and J are TRBV27 and TRBJ2-1, with D hard to call. Germline loops: CDR1 MNHEY, CDR2 SMNVEV (reference sequence). CDR3 size: 14 residues. With 7 bases removed from V and 3 bases from J, the gap between germline ends came to 13 bases. The CDR3 region is CASKRAQIYNEQFF. The CDR3 nucleotides read TGTGCCAGCAAAAGGGCGCAGATCTACAATGAGCAGTTCTTC.

The chain recombines TRBV6-4 with TRBJ2-3, with a possible D match to TRBD1 (6 bases). CDR3 length: 14 amino acids. CDR1 is MRHNA and CDR2 is SNTAGT in the germline V gene. Trimming stripped 5 bases from V and 2 bases from J, with 11 bases between. The CDR3 reads CASSRTATTDTQYF. As DNA, the CDR3 is TGTGCCAGCAGTCGGACAGCGACCACAGATACGCAGTATTTT.

This rearrangement joins TRBV4-3 to TRBJ1-5, with D perhaps TRBD1 (6 bases). Germline loops: CDR1 LGHNA, CDR2 YSLEER. V gave up 0 bases and J gave up 4 bases, with 13 bases separating them. There are 16 residues in the CDR3. DNA for the CDR3: TGCGCCAGCAGCCAAGATGTCGCAGGGGTAAATCAGCCCCAGCATTTT. Its protein product is CASSQDVAGVNQPQHF.

The chain combines TRBV6-5 with TRBJ1-1, with a weak D call TRBD1 (5 bases). This CDR3 is 15 amino acids long. Per the germline V gene, CDR1 is MNHEY and CDR2 is SVGAGI. Deletions cut 0 bases from V and 4 bases from J, with 12 bases between. The CDR3, as DNA: TGTGCCAGCAGTTACTCCGGGGGTGCGGGCACTGAAGCTTTCTTT. Translating it yields CASSYSGGAGTEAFF.

The chain uses TRBV19 and TRBJ2-3, with no clear D. The CDR3 is 13 residues long. The V gene lost 1 base and the J gene lost 4 bases, with 6 bases spanning the gap. The germline CDR1 and CDR2 sequences are LNHDA and SQIVND (reference sequence). As DNA, the CDR3 is TGTGCCAGTAGTATAGCCCACCCAGATACGCAGTATTTT. It encodes CASSIAHPDTQYF. Variable domain in full (rest from reference TRBV19 and TRBJ2-3): DGGITQSPKYLFRKEGQNVTLSCEQNLNHDAMYWYRQDPGQGLRLIYYSQIVNDFQKGDIAEGYSVSREKKESFPLTVTSAQKNPTAFYLCASSIAHPDTQYFGPGTRLTVL.

V is TRBV3-1 (or the pseudogene TRBV3-2) and J is TRBJ2-5, with TRBD2 identical over 8 bases. The germline CDR1 and CDR2 sequences are LGHDT and YNNKEL (reference sequence). This CDR3 comprises 16 residues. V lost 1 base to trimming and J lost 3 bases; unmatched junction nucleotides: 7. CDR3 DNA sequence: TGTGCCAGCAGCCAAGGGGGGGGTAGCGGGGAAGAGACCCAGTACTTC. This encodes CASSQGGGSGEETQYF.

V is TRBV6-4 and J is TRBJ2-1, with D perhaps matching TRBD1 (5 bases). Germline V CDR1 and CDR2: MRHNA, SNTAGT. The V and J ends lost 2 bases and 4 bases respectively, with 12 bases between them. This CDR3 has 15 residues. The DNA for the CDR3 is TGTGCCAGCAGTGACGGGCAGGGCGAGTACAATGAGCAGTTCTTC. This sequence encodes CASSDGQGEYNEQFF.

V usage is TRBV11-2 and J usage is TRBJ2-3; D remains ambiguous. CDR1 is SGHAT, CDR2 FQNNGV, per germline. V was shortened by 0 bases and J by 6 bases, with 4 bases between the two germline ends. CDR3 length equals 12 residues. CDR3 protein: CASSLDRDTQYF. The CDR3 nucleotides are TGTGCCAGCAGCTTAGATCGGGATACGCAGTATTTT.

The J gene is TRBJ2-2, the V gene TRBV30; no reliable D call. This CDR3 has 12 residues. Trimming pared 2 bases from V and 5 bases from J, leaving 6 bases between. Germline CDR1 and CDR2: GTSNPN and SVGIG (reference sequence). The CDR3 bases are TGTGCCTGGAGTCTTGGGACCGGGGAGCTGTTTTTT. It translates to CAWSLGTGELFF.

This chain uses TRBV18 with TRBJ1-1; D is unclear. V dropped 2 bases and J dropped 1 base, with 20 bases sitting between them. Germline CDR1 is KGHSH and CDR2 is LQKENI. This CDR3 contains 18 residues. The CDR3 DNA is TGTGCCAGCTCACCAAATACCGTGGGAAATGGGAGGAACACTGAAGCTTTCTTT. Translating it yields CASSPNTVGNGRNTEAFF.

V gene TRBV12-3 or TRBV12-4 combines with J gene TRBJ1-2; 7 bases agree with TRBD1. The CDR3 contains 12 residues. Trimming took 6 bases from V and 8 from J; bases not matched to a gene: 6. CDR3 in DNA: TGTGCCAGCAGATCAGACAGGGTCGGCTACACCTTC. Its translation: CASRSDRVGYTF.

V gene TRBV6-1 combines with J gene TRBJ1-5, with 8 bases lining up with TRBD1. V gave up 3 bases and J gave up 2 bases; unmatched junction bases: 6. The CDR3 has 16 residues. Germline lookup yields CDR1 MNHNS and CDR2 SASEGT. Here the CDR3 DNA reads TGTGCCAGCAGTGATCCTCCGGGACAGGGCAATCAGCCCCAGCATTTT. Translated: CASSDPPGQGNQPQHF.

The chain uses TRBV19 and TRBJ1-2; 8 bases map to TRBD1. CDR1 is LNHDA, CDR2 SQIVND, per germline (reference sequence). This CDR3 is built from 15 residues. The trim removed 5 bases at V and 3 bases at J, leaving 8 bases unmatched. The CDR3 bases are TGTGCCAGTAGTGAGCCGACAGGGGATTACTATGGCTACACCTTC. Translated, it gives CASSEPTGDYYGYTF.

The genes are TRBV12-3 or TRBV12-4 and TRBJ1-5; D call uncertain. This CDR3 has 11 amino acids. V lost 6 bases and J 6 bases, leaving 6 bases between the germline ends. CDR3 region: CASSSGQPQHF. As DNA, the CDR3 is TGTGCCAGCAGCTCGGGTCAGCCCCAGCATTTT.

This chain joins TRBV19 and TRBJ2-2; D is uncertain. The germline CDR1 and CDR2 sequences are LNHDA and SQIVND (reference sequence). V was cut by 2 bases and J by 2 bases, with 9 bases left in between. The CDR3 covers 15 residues. This CDR3 reads CASSILAENTGELFF. CDR3 DNA: TGTGCCAGTAGTATATTGGCTGAAAACACCGGGGAGCTGTTTTTT.

V gene TRBV5-1 combines with J gene TRBJ2-1, with unresolved D. CDR3 size: 12 residues. V lost 4 bases and J lost 3, with 5 bases in between. Germline V lookup: CDR1 SGHRS, CDR2 YFSETQ. In nucleotides, the CDR3 is TGCGCCAGCAGCAGGGACTACAATGAGCAGTTCTTC. This gives the protein CASSRDYNEQFF.

V gene TRBV6-5 combines with J gene TRBJ1-2; D is uncertain. CDR1 is MNHEY and CDR2 is SVGAGI in the germline V gene. The ends were cut back, 7 bases at V and 4 bases at J, with 19 bases in the middle. The CDR3 has 15 amino acids. The CDR3 here is CASTLRVGGSYGYTF. DNA for the CDR3: TGTGCCAGCACCTTACGGGTGGGCGGCTCCTATGGCTACACCTTC.

Only one count was recorded for this clone. V is TRBV29-1 and J is TRBJ2-2, with 7 bases aligning to TRBD1. Germline CDR1 and CDR2: SQVTM and ANQGSEA. CDR3 length: 14 amino acids. The ends lost 7 bases at V and 3 bases at J; junction bases unmatched: 8. CDR3 in DNA: TGCAGCGGCAGTGACAGGGTAGACACCGGGGAGCTGTTTTTT. It yields the protein CSGSDRVDTGELFF.

The chain couples TRBV10-3 to TRBJ1-5; D is ambiguous. Trimming removed 4 bases at V and 1 base at J, with 11 bases between. Germline V gene data show CDR1 as ENHRY and CDR2 as SYGVKD. The CDR3 totals 15 residues. DNA of the CDR3: TGTGCCATCAGTGCCCGGGGAGAAAGCAATCAGCCCCAGCATTTT. It specifies CAISARGESNQPQHF.

The chain links TRBV7-8 to TRBJ1-1; D unclear. V lost 1 base and J 2 bases, leaving 11 bases between the germline ends. CDR3 length equals 15 residues. CDR1 is SGHVS and CDR2 is FQNEAQ in the germline V gene. CDR3: CASSLELSANTEAFF. The CDR3 DNA reads TGTGCCAGCAGCTTAGAACTCTCGGCAAACACTGAAGCTTTCTTT. Full variable domain (outside the CDR3, taken from reference TRBV7-8 and TRBJ1-1): GAGVSQSPRYKVAKRGQDVALRCDPISGHVSLFWYQQALGQGPEFLTYFQNEAQLDKSGLPSDRFFAERPEGSVSTLKIQRTQQEDSAVYLCASSLELSANTEAFFGQGTRLTVV.

V and J are TRBV5-1 and TRBJ2-1; D unclear. The CDR3 consists of 14 residues. Trimming took off 0 bases at V and 6 bases at J, with 10 bases between the two ends. CDR1 SGHRS and CDR2 YFSETQ come from the germline V gene. The CDR3 coding sequence is TGCGCCAGCAGCTTGGTTGAGCCTACCAATGAGCAGTTCTTC. Its translation: CASSLVEPTNEQFF.

The rearrangement joins TRBV19 to TRBJ2-7; TRBD1 is a possible D gene (7 bases). Germline V gene lookup returns CDR1 LNHDA and CDR2 SQIVND (reference sequence). Deletions cut 4 bases from V and 1 base from J, with 11 bases between. The CDR3 spans 14 residues. The CDR3, as DNA: TGTGCCAGTAGTACTCCAGGGGGGTCCTACGAGCAGTACTTC. It codes for CASSTPGGSYEQYF.

A remark on this clone: One end of the junction fails to match germline, which may point to a read error. This chain connects TRBV5-6 to TRBJ1-1; D is unclear. The V gene's germline CDR1 is SGHDT and CDR2 YYEEEE. The CDR3 runs to 12 residues. CDR3 in amino acids: CASSRGPDGAIF. The CDR3 DNA follows: TGTGCCAGCAGCCGGGGTCCTGACGGAGCTATCTTT.

This clone was seen more than once but under ten times. CDR3 nucleotides: TGTGCCAGCAGTTTAAGGGTAAGACAGCCCCAGCATTTT. Encoded protein: CASSLRVRQPQHF. The J gene is TRBJ1-5, the V gene TRBV12-3 or TRBV12-4; D remains ambiguous. CDR3 length equals 13 residues. Trimming removed 2 bases at V and 7 bases at J, with 9 bases between.

V is TRBV19 and J is TRBJ2-7; D perhaps matches TRBD1 (6 bases). V gave up 5 bases and J gave up 6 bases, with 20 bases separating them. The V gene's germline CDR1 is LNHDA and CDR2 SQIVND (reference sequence). The CDR3 length is 15 residues. The CDR3: CASSQAGALSGEQYF. The CDR3 DNA sequence: TGTGCCAGTAGTCAGGCAGGGGCGTTATCTGGCGAGCAGTACTTC.

V usage is TRBV7-2 and J usage is TRBJ2-7; TRBD2 aligns across 11 bases. The CDR3 runs to 16 residues. With V trimmed by 7 bases and J by 2 bases, 10 bases remained unmatched. Germline-derived CDR1 and CDR2 are SGHTA and FQGNSA. In DNA, the CDR3 is TGTGCCAGCACCGTAGCGGGGGGGAGGAAGGCCTACGAGCAGTACTTC. This gives the protein CASTVAGGRKAYEQYF.

The V gene is TRBV30, the J gene TRBJ1-4, with 7 bases that match TRBD1. Trimming cost V 8 bases and J 5 bases; bases outside gene matches: 11. Germline CDR1 reads GTSNPN; CDR2 reads SVGIG (reference sequence). The CDR3 spans 14 residues. The CDR3 DNA follows: TGTGCCGGTCTGGAGGGGGCAAGGAATGAAAAACTGTTTTTT. Its protein product is CAGLEGARNEKLFF.